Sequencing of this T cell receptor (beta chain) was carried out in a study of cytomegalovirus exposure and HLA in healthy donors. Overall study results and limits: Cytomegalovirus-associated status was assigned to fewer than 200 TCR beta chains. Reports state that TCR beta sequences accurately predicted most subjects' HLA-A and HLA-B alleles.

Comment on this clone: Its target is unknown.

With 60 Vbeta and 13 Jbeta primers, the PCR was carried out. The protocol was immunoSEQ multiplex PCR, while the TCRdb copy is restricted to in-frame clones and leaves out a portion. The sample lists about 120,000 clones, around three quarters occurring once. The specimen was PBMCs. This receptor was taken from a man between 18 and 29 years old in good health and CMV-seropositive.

Written as DNA, the CDR3 is TGTGCCAGCAGTCCCGCCCCCGGCGGAACTGAAGCTTTCTTT. It codes for CASSPAPGGTEAFF. The chain joins TRBV28 to TRBJ1-1; the D is unclear. The CDR3 has 14 residues. Looked up from germline, CDR1 is MDHEN and CDR2 is SYDVKM. V lost 5 bases and J 5 bases, leaving 15 bases between the germline ends.